Below, 2 T cell receptor beta chains from the same sample are listed, as sequenced in a study of T-cell memory formation after mild COVID-19. Using its own MiXCR run on the 5' RACE reads, TCRdb lists one record per CDR3 protein. Among 310,000 or so distinct CDR3 sequences listed, roughly 15% were seen once. Sequencing input: PBMCs or a T cell subset sorted from them (not recorded which). The receptor source for this set is a man aged 18 to 29 who had mild COVID-19 (a few samples of this study predate the infection). Cell type and time point are not known.

V is TRBV7-6 and J is TRBJ1-4; D is uncertain. The CDR3 length is 11 residues. Per the germline V gene, CDR1 is SGHVS and CDR2 is FNYEAQ. Trimming stripped 3 bases from V and 13 bases from J, with 9 bases between. The CDR3 DNA reads as TGTGCCAGCAGCTTGAACGGTGGACTGTTTTTT. Its translation is CASSLNGGLFF.

This chain joins TRBV6-1 and TRBJ2-3; a weak D match, TRBD1 (5 bases). V lost 1 base and J lost 4, with 6 bases in between. Looked up from germline, CDR1 is MNHNS and CDR2 is SASEGT. The CDR3 extends over 13 amino acids. The CDR3 DNA reads TGTGCCAGCAGTGAAGGCAGGGCAGATACGCAGTATTTT. Protein: CASSEGRADTQYF.